This paragraph covers one T cell receptor (beta chain) sequence. It has no known antigen specificity. No much larger clonotype is one base removed from it; base qualities were not supplied. The data were obtained in a study of pediatric ulcerative colitis (dated by TCRdb to about 2019). Context from the whole study: Pancolitis was present in over 5 ulcerative colitis patients and left-sided colitis in two, and histology consistent with ulcerative colitis was found in all of these patients. Using the Pediatric Ulcerative Colitis Activity Index, two patients were classed as having mild disease, four as having moderate disease and three as having acute severe colitis. From 9 or 10 newly diagnosed, treatment-naive pediatric ulcerative colitis patients and four non-IBD control children, paired blood and rectal samples were collected.

During colonoscopy, one to two pinch biopsies were obtained from the rectum for research. Before the diagnostic colonoscopy, none of the ulcerative colitis patients had been given immunosuppressive medication. Rectal biopsies were digested with proteinase K before DNA isolation. The Wizard kit (Promega) was used to extract genomic DNA from the blood and intestinal samples. Through the immunoSEQ TRB Survey service, multiplex V and J primers were used to amplify rearranged CDR3 beta regions from genomic DNA. To keep sequencing depth equal across samples, survey-level depth of up to 500,000 reads per sample was applied. The libraries were purified and pooled, then sequenced using Illumina technology. Concerning the study's data processing: immunoSEQ online tools were used for productive clonality, sample overlap, pairwise scatters, CDR3 beta length, V/D/J gene usage and productiveness. Calculated diversity was the number of unique rearrangements divided by total templates times 100; Shannon and Simpson indices were also computed. Z-score normalized data were analyzed by principal component analysis with the R prcomp function and the ggbiplot package. Blood-rectal clonal overlap within each subject was quantified with Morisita's index. Imported from immuneACCESS, the table was reduced by TCRdb to in-frame sequences with V and J called. These copies leave out some clones; in studies compared against another copy, an unresolved V gene accounts for under half, and the cause of the remainder is not known. V, J and clone size were drawn from that table, and D and trimming were deduced from the DNA. This sample holds 40,000 to 60,000 clones; 78% were observed only once. The biggest ten clones account for over 3% of the sample.

From a lookup of the germline V gene (reference sequence), CDR1 and CDR2 are LNHDA and SQIVND. The CDR3 spans 13 residues, from the cysteine through the phenylalanine. The CDR3 DNA has 39 bases and is translated from base 1. V and J lose 7 bases and 2 bases, and a span of 11 bases separates them. Overall study outcomes, separate from this receptor: Clonal overlap between a subject's own blood and rectum was significantly greater in ulcerative colitis patients than in controls, which suggests more T cell trafficking to inflamed tissue. Blood-derived T cells may have been included in the rectal pinch biopsies, particularly in patients with overt colitis. A couple of rectal CDR3 clonotypes turned up in every ulcerative colitis patient but in none of the controls. Only four individuals were included in the healthy control group, which was small. Because repertoires were derived from total lymphocyte DNA, patterns in rare subsets such as regulatory T cells may not have been reflected. For technical reasons, substantially fewer templates were yielded by the blood samples of two patients, and these blood samples were excluded from blood-rectal overlap analysis. Features of the rectal repertoire distinguished controls, mild-moderate colitis patients and acute severe colitis patients, and in acute severe colitis rectal diversity was lower because of clonal expansions.

The TCR sequence derives from a girl aged 10 to 17 with moderate ulcerative colitis. The chain uses TRBV19 and TRBJ2-5; 6 matching bases give a weak D call of TRBD2. Sample: gut tissue. The DNA sequence is given as TGTGCCAGTATGGTCCGGGGGCAAGAGACCCAGTACTTC. It encodes CASMVRGQETQYF. With the rest looked up from the reference TRBV19 and TRBJ2-5 genes rather than sequenced, the full variable domain is DGGITQSPKYLFRKEGQNVTLSCEQNLNHDAMYWYRQDPGQGLRLIYYSQIVNDFQKGDIAEGYSVSREKKESFPLTVTSAQKNPTAFYLCASMVRGQETQYFGPGTRLLVL.